The 21 T cell receptor beta chains reported below all come from one sample, sequenced in a study of cytomegalovirus exposure and HLA in healthy donors. In the PCR, 60 Vbeta and 13 Jbeta primers were used. Libraries were prepared by immunoSEQ multiplex PCR; TCRdb keeps only in-frame clonotypes and omits some of them. Its clone listing holds about 46,000 clones. The sequenced sample consisted of PBMCs. These receptors all stem from a woman in her thirties or forties in good health and CMV-seronegative.

The CDR3 coding sequence is TGTGCCAGCAGTTTCCGGGGTAGCTCCTACAATGAGCAGTTCTTC. Protein product: CASSFRGSSYNEQFF. The chain has TRBV28 and TRBJ2-1; perhaps TRBD2 as D (5 bases). CDR3 length: 15 amino acids. The V gene's germline CDR1 is MDHEN and CDR2 SYDVKM. Trimming cost V 3 bases and J 0 bases, with 9 bases left between them.

The chain recombines TRBV9 with TRBJ2-2; 10 positions match TRBD2. There are 17 residues in the CDR3. The V gene end was trimmed by 1 base and the J gene end by 4 bases; junction bases not matched to a gene: 7. CDR1 is SGDLS, CDR2 YYNGEE, per germline. CDR3 protein: CASSVTSGMVGTGELFF. The CDR3 nucleotides read TGTGCCAGCAGCGTAACTAGCGGGATGGTGGGCACCGGGGAGCTGTTTTTT.

The chain recombines TRBV15 with TRBJ1-1; D gene ambiguous. CDR3 length: 13 amino acids. Trimming stripped 5 bases from V and 1 base from J, with 8 bases between. The germline CDR1 and CDR2 sequences are LNHNV and YYDKDF (reference sequence). DNA for the CDR3: TGTGCCACCAGCCGTTCCCCGAACACTGAAGCTTTCTTT. Translating gives CATSRSPNTEAFF. Complete variable domain (other parts from reference TRBV15 and TRBJ1-1): DAMVIQNPRYQVTQFGKPVTLSCSQTLNHNVMYWYQQKSSQAPKLLFHYYDKDFNNEADTPDNFQSRRPNTSFCFLDIRSPGLGDTAMYLCATSRSPNTEAFFGQGTRLTVV.

This chain links TRBV9 with TRBJ1-4, with 9 positions matching TRBD1. This CDR3 is 15 amino acids long. Germline V gene data show CDR1 as SGDLS and CDR2 as YYNGEE. V trimming: 0 bases; J trimming: 3 bases; junction bases outside the gene matches: 0. The CDR3 sequence: CASSVGQGANEKLFF. CDR3 DNA sequence: TGTGCCAGCAGCGTAGGACAGGGGGCTAATGAAAAACTGTTTTTT.

The rearrangement links TRBV7-2 to TRBJ2-5; 9 nucleotides match TRBD1. Germline V gene sequence: CDR1 SGHTA, CDR2 FQGNSA. There are 15 residues in the CDR3. The V segment lost 5 bases and the J segment 5 bases; nucleotides outside the gene matches: 9. CDR3 DNA sequence: TGTGCCAGCAGCGGCCGGGACAGGGCTGAGGAGACCCAGTACTTC. Protein product: CASSGRDRAEETQYF.

V gene TRBV11-1 combines with J gene TRBJ2-7, with 12 bases aligning to TRBD2. The germline gives CDR1 SGHAT, CDR2 FQDESV (reference sequence). The CDR3 covers 14 residues. V gave up 5 bases and J gave up 5 bases; unmatched junction bases: 4. CDR3 protein: CASSTRTSGNEQYF. The CDR3 region has the DNA TGTGCCAGCAGCACCCGGACTAGCGGGAACGAGCAGTACTTC.

The chain has TRBV28 and TRBJ2-7; 9 nucleotides match TRBD2. Germline trimming cut 8 bases from V and 1 base from J; bases unmatched to any gene: 6. CDR1 and CDR2 (germline): MDHEN, SYDVKM. This CDR3 has 14 residues. The CDR3 protein is CASRPSGESYEQYF. Here the CDR3 DNA reads TGTGCCAGCCGTCCTAGCGGGGAATCCTACGAGCAGTACTTC.

The V and J genes are TRBV19 and TRBJ2-1; D possibly corresponds to TRBD1 (6 bases). Trimming removed 7 bases at V and 5 bases at J, with 15 bases between. The CDR3 has 14 residues. CDR1 LNHDA and CDR2 SQIVND come from the germline V gene (reference sequence). The CDR3 region is CASKGHPGDNEQFF. DNA for the CDR3: TGTGCCAGTAAGGGACATCCTGGGGACAATGAGCAGTTCTTC.

The genes are TRBV7-8 and TRBJ1-1; TRBD1 agrees at 7 bases. Germline V CDR1 and CDR2: SGHVS, FQNEAQ. V was pared by 3 bases and J by 11 bases, with 15 bases of the junction left unmatched. The CDR3 is 15 residues long. The CDR3 nucleotides read TGTGCCAGCAGCTTGTTTACGACAGGGAGGATGAGCGCTTTCTTT. It codes for CASSLFTTGRMSAFF.

The chain recombines TRBV6-6 with TRBJ1-2; D is unclear. CDR1 is MNHNY, CDR2 SVGAGI, per germline (reference sequence). The CDR3 consists of 13 residues. V lost 0 bases and J 6 bases, leaving 8 bases between the germline ends. CDR3 nucleotides: TGTGCCAGCAGTTACTCGAGCGGAGATGGCTACACCTTC. Translation gives CASSYSSGDGYTF.

The chain joins TRBV18 to TRBJ1-4; D is undetermined. The CDR3 has 14 amino acids. Germline values: CDR1 KGHSH, CDR2 LQKENI. V lost 3 bases, J lost 4 bases, and 9 bases lay in between. This CDR3 is CASSPSGVNEKLFF. CDR3 coding DNA: TGTGCCAGCTCACCGTCGGGAGTTAATGAAAAACTGTTTTTT.

The chain combines TRBV5-1 with TRBJ2-7; D is possibly TRBD1 (6 bases). CDR3 size: 13 residues. Germline values: CDR1 SGHRS, CDR2 YFSETQ. Trimming stripped 4 bases from V and 6 bases from J, with 14 bases between. The CDR3, as DNA: TGCGCCAGCAGCCTCGACAGAGGGGGCGAGCAGTACTTC. This codes for CASSLDRGGEQYF.

V gene TRBV5-1 combines with J gene TRBJ2-7, with 8 bases identical to TRBD1. The CDR3 runs to 15 residues. Per germline, CDR1 SGHRS and CDR2 YFSETQ. The V gene end was trimmed by 2 bases and the J gene end by 4 bases; junction bases not matched to a gene: 8. The CDR3 loop is CASSFGQGSGYEQYF. The CDR3 DNA sequence: TGCGCCAGCAGCTTTGGACAGGGAAGTGGGTACGAGCAGTACTTC.

The chain has TRBV18 and TRBJ1-1, with D uncertain. V shed 2 bases and J shed 8 bases, with 9 bases lying between them. Germline lookup yields CDR1 KGHSH and CDR2 LQKENI. CDR3 length: 12 amino acids. Here the CDR3 DNA reads TGTGCCAGCTCACCAGTTGGCAGAGAAGCTTTCTTT. This codes for CASSPVGREAFF.

The V call is TRBV4-2, the J call TRBJ2-7; 8 nucleotides match TRBD2. V shed 1 base and J 0 bases; nucleotides not matched to a gene: 2. CDR3 length equals 15 residues. Germline V gives CDR1 LGHNA, CDR2 YNFKEQ. The CDR3: CASSQGGLASYEQYF. Written as DNA, the CDR3 is TGTGCCAGCAGCCAAGGCGGACTAGCCTCCTACGAGCAGTACTTC.

This chain uses TRBV14 with TRBJ1-6; perhaps TRBD1 as D (5 bases). V was trimmed by 8 bases and J by 9 bases, leaving 11 bases between them. This CDR3 comprises 12 residues. CDR1 is SGHDN, CDR2 FVKESK, per germline. CDR3 in amino acids: CASLSGGSPLHF. The DNA for the CDR3 is TGTGCCAGCCTAAGCGGGGGTTCACCCCTCCACTTT.

This chain's CDR3 is CASSFTGTGGAEAFF. CDR3 bases: TGCGCCAGCAGCTTTACCGGGACGGGGGGAGCTGAAGCTTTCTTT. This chain joins TRBV5-1 and TRBJ1-1; maybe TRBD1 (5 bases). There are 15 residues in the CDR3. The germline gives CDR1 SGHRS, CDR2 YFSETQ. Between the trimmed V and J ends, which lost 2 bases and 6 bases, there was a span of 17 bases.

The chain joins TRBV6-1 to TRBJ2-7; 12 bases are shared with TRBD2. J was trimmed by 4 bases and V by 6 bases; bases with no gene match: 7. This CDR3 contains 15 residues. Germline V gene lookup returns CDR1 MNHNS and CDR2 SASEGT. The CDR3 nucleotides are TGTGCCAGCAGGGCGACTAGCGGGAGTCCTTACGAGCAGTACTTC. Translating it yields CASRATSGSPYEQYF.

The chain carries TRBV7-3 and TRBJ1-5; D may be TRBD1 (5 bases). CDR1 is SGHTA, CDR2 FQGTGA, per germline. The V and J ends lost 5 bases and 3 bases respectively, with 14 bases between them. This CDR3 is 15 amino acids long. CDR3 sequence (DNA): TGTGCCAGCAGCCTCAGGGCCGTCTCCAATCAGCCCCAGCATTTT. Its translation is CASSLRAVSNQPQHF.

This rearrangement joins TRBV14 to TRBJ1-1; 10 positions agree with TRBD1. This CDR3 is built from 16 residues. Germline CDR1 and CDR2: SGHDN and FVKESK. Trimming removed 3 bases from V and 12 bases from J; junction bases left unmatched: 16. The CDR3 DNA reads TGTGCCAGCAGCCAGGACCGGTCCGCGACAGGGGGCGAAACTTTCTTT. Translating gives CASSQDRSATGGETFF.

V gene TRBV7-9 combines with J gene TRBJ1-5; D uncertain. Germline V gene lookup returns CDR1 SEHNR and CDR2 FQNEAQ (reference sequence). The CDR3 loop spans 13 amino acids. The V end lost 7 bases, the J end lost 9 bases, and 16 bases lay between the germline ends. The CDR3 reads CASKVPGSGPQHF. The CDR3 nucleotides read TGTGCCAGCAAAGTACCCGGGAGTGGGCCCCAGCATTTT.